These 17 T cell receptor beta chains originate from one sample sequenced in a study of Tregs in tolerant kidney transplant recipients. Method: immunoSEQ multiplex PCR; TCRdb's copy keeps in-frame clones and lacks some. The sample contains some 110,000 clones, roughly nine tenths of which appear only once. Material for sequencing was CD4+ T cells from blood. The source of these receptors is a human donor in good health.

The rearrangement uses TRBV6-1 and TRBJ1-1, with 8 bases aligning to TRBD1. The trim removed 8 bases at V and 13 bases at J, leaving 15 bases unmatched. The CDR3 has 13 residues. Germline CDR1 MNHNS, CDR2 SASEGT. DNA for the CDR3: TGTGCCAGCTCCCTCGCCCCGACAGGGGTGGTTTTCTTT. Its translation: CASSLAPTGVVFF.

The sample holds one count of this clone. This chain links TRBV19 with TRBJ2-5; tentatively, D is TRBD1 or TRBD2 (6 bases each). V lost 3 bases and J lost 5, with 22 bases in between. The CDR3 loop spans 17 amino acids. Germline CDR1 reads LNHDA; CDR2 reads SQIVND (reference sequence). The CDR3 spells CASSMRNRDSYGETQYF. The CDR3, as DNA: TGTGCCAGTAGTATGAGGAACAGGGACTCATACGGGGAGACCCAGTACTTC.

This chain links TRBV6-1 with TRBJ2-3; tentative D call: TRBD2 (6 bases). The germline V gene encodes CDR1 MNHNS and CDR2 SASEGT. V gave up 4 bases and J gave up 5 bases, with 19 bases separating them. The CDR3 extends over 16 amino acids. Here the CDR3 DNA reads TGTGCCAGCAGTGCCCGGGTTCCCCAGGGAGGAGATACGCAGTATTTT. It is translated as CASSARVPQGGDTQYF.

This chain links TRBV7-9 with TRBJ2-7, with D perhaps matching TRBD2 (6 bases). The V gene lost 4 bases and the J gene lost 0 bases, with 13 bases spanning the gap. The CDR3 totals 15 residues. Germline V CDR1 and CDR2: SEHNR, FQNEAQ (reference sequence). CDR3 loop: CASSYGDWSSYEQYF. CDR3 DNA sequence: TGTGCCAGCAGCTATGGGGACTGGAGCTCCTACGAGCAGTACTTC.

The chain is built from TRBV27 and TRBJ1-1, with TRBD1 as a possible D gene (5 bases). The germline V gene has CDR1 MNHEY and CDR2 SMNVEV (reference sequence). The CDR3 is 14 amino acids. Trimming shortened V by 7 bases and J by 2 bases, and 14 bases separated the two germline ends. The CDR3 nucleotides read TGTGCCAGCATCCCCGACAGACTAAACACTGAAGCTTTCTTT. This translates into CASIPDRLNTEAFF.

CDR3 loop: CASEGAPVGYNEQFF. The CDR3 DNA is TGTGCCTCAGAAGGGGCGCCCGTGGGCTACAATGAGCAGTTCTTC. This sequence joins TRBV15 and TRBJ2-1; D may be TRBD1 (5 bases). There are 15 residues in the CDR3. Trimming shortened V by 11 bases and J by 3 bases, and 20 bases separated the two germline ends. The germline V gene encodes CDR1 LNHNV and CDR2 YYDKDF (reference sequence).

This chain links TRBV2 with TRBJ2-1, with 11 positions matching TRBD2. There are 18 residues in the CDR3. V dropped 6 bases and J dropped 8; count of bases not matched to a gene: 18. CDR1 is SNHLY and CDR2 is FYNNEI in the germline V gene. This CDR3 reads CASRDGRPGIAGGDEQFF. The CDR3 nucleotides read TGTGCCAGCAGGGATGGCCGCCCGGGGATAGCGGGAGGGGATGAGCAGTTCTTC.

V is TRBV5-1 and J is TRBJ2-5, with 10 bases matching TRBD2. This CDR3 contains 16 residues. Germline assignment: CDR1 SGHRS and CDR2 YFSETQ. V was pared by 4 bases and J by 3 bases, with 9 bases of the junction left unmatched. The CDR3 DNA sequence: TGCGCCAGCAGCCCAAACCGAGCGGGAGGGGAAGAGACCCAGTACTTC. Translating it yields CASSPNRAGGEETQYF.

This clone has a single count. This chain joins TRBV7-9 and TRBJ1-2; 7 nucleotides agree with TRBD1. Trimming took 5 bases from V and 0 from J; bases not matched to a gene: 6. Germline-derived CDR1 and CDR2 are SEHNR and FQNEAQ (reference sequence). The CDR3 loop spans 15 amino acids. The CDR3 protein is CASSLGQAPNYGYTF. The CDR3 bases are TGTGCCAGCAGCCTCGGACAGGCCCCTAACTATGGCTACACCTTC.

The chain employs TRBV5-1 and TRBJ1-5, with 9 bases aligning to TRBD1. V was clipped by 0 bases and J by 4 bases; unmatched bases: 2. This CDR3 is built from 15 residues. Germline-derived CDR1 and CDR2 are SGHRS and YFSETQ. CDR3 nucleotide sequence: TGCGCCAGCAGCTTGGAAGGGACAGGGAATCAGCCCCAGCATTTT. It codes for CASSLEGTGNQPQHF.

The chain employs TRBV13 and TRBJ1-5; no firm D call. The V gene lost 0 bases and the J gene lost 12 bases, with 12 bases spanning the gap. The CDR3 runs to 13 residues. CDR1 and CDR2 (germline): PRHDT, FYEKMQ (reference sequence). The CDR3 reads CASSLGPASRQHF. The CDR3 DNA sequence: TGTGCCAGCAGCTTAGGGCCGGCTTCACGCCAGCATTTT.

This clone was observed a few times. V gene TRBV19 combines with J gene TRBJ1-2; the match to TRBD1 covers 8 bases. The CDR3 sequence is 13 residues long. CDR1 is LNHDA, CDR2 SQIVND, per germline (reference sequence). Trimming at V came to 5 bases and at J to 6 bases, leaving 5 bases not matched to a gene. The CDR3 DNA follows: TGTGCCAGTAGTGGAGGACAGGGCCATGGCTACACCTTC. Translation: CASSGGQGHGYTF. Variable domain in full (rest from reference TRBV19 and TRBJ1-2): DGGITQSPKYLFRKEGQNVTLSCEQNLNHDAMYWYRQDPGQGLRLIYYSQIVNDFQKGDIAEGYSVSREKKESFPLTVTSAQKNPTAFYLCASSGGQGHGYTFGSGTRLTVV.

CDR3 sequence reads: CASRNRGLGTDTQYF. CDR3 nucleotide sequence: TGTGCCAGTAGGAACAGGGGTTTGGGCACAGATACGCAGTATTTT. V and J are TRBV19 and TRBJ2-3; 7 bases match TRBD1. The J segment lost 1 base and the V segment lost 6 bases, leaving 7 bases of the junction unmatched. This CDR3 is built from 15 residues. CDR1 and CDR2 (germline): LNHDA, SQIVND (reference sequence). Combining the CDR3 with reference TRBV19 and TRBJ2-3 gives the whole variable domain DGGITQSPKYLFRKEGQNVTLSCEQNLNHDAMYWYRQDPGQGLRLIYYSQIVNDFQKGDIAEGYSVSREKKESFPLTVTSAQKNPTAFYLCASRNRGLGTDTQYFGPGTRLTVL.

The V call is TRBV30, the J call TRBJ2-7; TRBD1 is a possible D gene (5 bases). The CDR3 is 14 amino acids. V was clipped by 3 bases and J by 7 bases, with 19 bases between them. Germline V gives CDR1 GTSNPN, CDR2 SVGIG (reference sequence). This CDR3 reads CAWRVRSGIGEQYF. DNA of the CDR3: TGTGCCTGGAGGGTCCGGTCAGGGATCGGGGAGCAGTACTTC.

The chain uses TRBV14 and TRBJ2-3, with D perhaps TRBD1 or TRBD2 (5 bases each). Trimming removed 0 bases at V and 8 bases at J, with 9 bases between. Germline CDR1 reads SGHDN; CDR2 reads FVKESK. This CDR3 is built from 13 residues. This CDR3 reads CASSQDQGRTQYF. The DNA of the CDR3 is TGTGCCAGCAGCCAAGATCAGGGACGTACGCAGTATTTT. Filled out from reference TRBV14 and TRBJ2-3, the complete variable domain reads EAGVTQFPSHSVIEKGQTVTLRCDPISGHDNLYWYRRVMGKEIKFLLHFVKESKQDESGMPNNRFLAERTGGTYSTLKVQPAELEDSGVYFCASSQDQGRTQYFGPGTRLTVL.

V is TRBV2 and J is TRBJ2-7; the match to TRBD1 covers 9 bases. Germline V CDR1 and CDR2: SNHLY, FYNNEI. The V segment lost 3 bases and the J segment 0 bases; nucleotides outside the gene matches: 18. The CDR3 contains 20 residues. The DNA of the CDR3 is TGTGCCAGCAGTGATCCGGGACAGGGCCGCTGGGGCTCTCTCTCCTACGAGCAGTACTTC. Residues: CASSDPGQGRWGSLSYEQYF. Combining the CDR3 with reference TRBV2 and TRBJ2-7 gives the whole variable domain EPEVTQTPSHQVTQMGQEVILRCVPISNHLYFYWYRQILGQKVEFLVSFYNNEISEKSEIFDDQFSVERPDGSNFTLKIRSTKLEDSAMYFCASSDPGQGRWGSLSYEQYFGPGTRLTVT.

The CDR3 coding sequence is TGTGCCAGCAGCTTATCCACACCGAGTAGCGGGAGTATCTACGAGCAGTACTTC. It encodes CASSLSTPSSGSIYEQYF. The rearrangement joins TRBV11-2 to TRBJ2-7; TRBD2 aligns across 9 bases. Trimming removed 2 bases from V and 3 bases from J; junction bases left unmatched: 14. This CDR3 comprises 18 residues. The germline CDR1 and CDR2 sequences are SGHAT and FQNNGV.